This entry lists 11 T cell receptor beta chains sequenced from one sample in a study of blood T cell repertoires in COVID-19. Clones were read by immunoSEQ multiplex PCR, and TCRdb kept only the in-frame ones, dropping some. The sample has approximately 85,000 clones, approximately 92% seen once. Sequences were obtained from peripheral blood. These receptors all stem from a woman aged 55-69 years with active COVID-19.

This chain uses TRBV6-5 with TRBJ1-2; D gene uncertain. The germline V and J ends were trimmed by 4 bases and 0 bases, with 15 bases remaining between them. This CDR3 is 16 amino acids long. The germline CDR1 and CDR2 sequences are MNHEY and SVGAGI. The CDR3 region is CASSSLPADSNYGYTF. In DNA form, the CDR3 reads TGTGCCAGCAGTTCCCTTCCGGCGGATTCTAACTATGGCTACACCTTC.

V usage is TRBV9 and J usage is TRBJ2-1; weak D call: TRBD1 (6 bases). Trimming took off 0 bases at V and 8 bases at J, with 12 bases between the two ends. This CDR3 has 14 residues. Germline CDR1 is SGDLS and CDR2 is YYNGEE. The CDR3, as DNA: TGTGCCAGCAGCGTAGGACAGGCGAGGGATGAGCAGTTCTTC. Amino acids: CASSVGQARDEQFF.

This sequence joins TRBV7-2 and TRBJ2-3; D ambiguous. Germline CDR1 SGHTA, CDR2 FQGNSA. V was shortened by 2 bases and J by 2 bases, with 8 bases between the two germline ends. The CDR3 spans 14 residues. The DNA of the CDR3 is TGTGCCAGCAGCTTAAGTCAGAACACAGATACGCAGTATTTT. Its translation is CASSLSQNTDTQYF.

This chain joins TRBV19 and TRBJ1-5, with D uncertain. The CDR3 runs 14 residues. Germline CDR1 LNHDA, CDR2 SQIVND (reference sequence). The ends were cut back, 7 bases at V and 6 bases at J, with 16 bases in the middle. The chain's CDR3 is CASNLGGEFQPQHF. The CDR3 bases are TGTGCCAGTAACCTCGGAGGAGAATTTCAGCCCCAGCATTTT.

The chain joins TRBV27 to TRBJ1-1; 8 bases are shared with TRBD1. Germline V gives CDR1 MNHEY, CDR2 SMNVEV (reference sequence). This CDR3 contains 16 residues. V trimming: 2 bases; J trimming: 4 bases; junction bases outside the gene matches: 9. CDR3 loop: CASSLMGTGLGTEAFF. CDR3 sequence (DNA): TGTGCCAGCAGTTTAATGGGGACAGGCCTAGGCACTGAAGCTTTCTTT.

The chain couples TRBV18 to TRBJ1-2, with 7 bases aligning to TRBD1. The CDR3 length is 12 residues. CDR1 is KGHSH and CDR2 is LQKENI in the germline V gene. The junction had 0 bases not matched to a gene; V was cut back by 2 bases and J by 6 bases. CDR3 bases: TGTGCCAGCTCACCAGACAGGGATGGCTACACCTTC. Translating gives CASSPDRDGYTF.

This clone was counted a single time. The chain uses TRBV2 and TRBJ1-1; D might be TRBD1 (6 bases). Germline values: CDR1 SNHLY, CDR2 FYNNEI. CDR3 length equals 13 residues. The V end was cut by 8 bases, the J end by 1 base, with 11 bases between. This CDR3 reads CASGSDRNTEAFF. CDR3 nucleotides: TGTGCCAGCGGCTCGGACAGGAACACTGAAGCTTTCTTT. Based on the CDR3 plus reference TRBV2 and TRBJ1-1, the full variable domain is EPEVTQTPSHQVTQMGQEVILRCVPISNHLYFYWYRQILGQKVEFLVSFYNNEISEKSEIFDDQFSVERPDGSNFTLKIRSTKLEDSAMYFCASGSDRNTEAFFGQGTRLTVV.

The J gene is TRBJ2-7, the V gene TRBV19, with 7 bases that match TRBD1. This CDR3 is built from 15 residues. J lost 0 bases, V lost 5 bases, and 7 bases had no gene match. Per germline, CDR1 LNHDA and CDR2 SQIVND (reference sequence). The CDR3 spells CASSLRQGSSYEQYF. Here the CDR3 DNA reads TGTGCCAGTAGTCTTCGACAGGGAAGCTCCTACGAGCAGTACTTC.

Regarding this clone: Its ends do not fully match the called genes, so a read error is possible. The CDR3 loop is CASSNSDRGLNSPLHF. As DNA, the CDR3 is TGTGCCAGCAGTAACTCCGACAGGGGGCTTAATTCACCCCTCCACTTT. V and J are TRBV6-6 and TRBJ1-6; 10 bases line up with TRBD1. The CDR3 length is 16 residues. Per germline, CDR1 MNHNY and CDR2 SVGAGI (reference sequence).

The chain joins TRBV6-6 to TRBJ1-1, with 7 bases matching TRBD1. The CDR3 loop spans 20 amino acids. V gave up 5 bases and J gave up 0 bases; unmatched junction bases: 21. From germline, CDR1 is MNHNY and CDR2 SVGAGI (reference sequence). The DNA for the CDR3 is TGTGCCAGCAGTCGGGTCGGGTTCGTCCACAGGGGTGGGGTGAACACTGAAGCTTTCTTT. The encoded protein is CASSRVGFVHRGGVNTEAFF.

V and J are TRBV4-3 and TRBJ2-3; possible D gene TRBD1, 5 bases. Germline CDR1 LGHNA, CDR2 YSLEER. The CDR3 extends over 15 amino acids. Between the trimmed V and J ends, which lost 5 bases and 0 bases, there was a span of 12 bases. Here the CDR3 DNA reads TGCGCCAGCAGCGCACCAGGGTCTAGCACAGATACGCAGTATTTT. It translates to CASSAPGSSTDTQYF.